This T cell receptor (beta chain) was sequenced for a study of T cells in Graves' hyperthyroidism and ophthalmopathy. The CDR3 has 16 residues. V dropped 2 bases and J dropped 4 bases, with 18 bases sitting between them. This clonotype came up once. Amplification of TCR beta CDR3 regions was performed using RNA transcripts as template. Carried out on the TCR CDR3, a first-round RT-PCR used the HTBI primer set. TCRdb itself ran the multiplex PCR reads through MiXCR, one entry per CDR3 protein. The top ten clones hold about 7.2% of a sample with about 660,000 distinct CDR3 sequences, about 45% of them seen once.

V gene TRBV12-3 or TRBV12-4 combines with J gene TRBJ2-7; D remains unclear. Material for sequencing was peripheral blood or thyroid tissue (not recorded which). The origin of this receptor is an adult man with Graves' disease, either hyperthyroidism or ophthalmopathy (not recorded which). The CDR3: CASSLPRDGRCYEQYF. The CDR3 DNA reads as TGTGCCAGCAGTTTACCGCGTGATGGTAGATGTTACGAGCAGTACTTC.